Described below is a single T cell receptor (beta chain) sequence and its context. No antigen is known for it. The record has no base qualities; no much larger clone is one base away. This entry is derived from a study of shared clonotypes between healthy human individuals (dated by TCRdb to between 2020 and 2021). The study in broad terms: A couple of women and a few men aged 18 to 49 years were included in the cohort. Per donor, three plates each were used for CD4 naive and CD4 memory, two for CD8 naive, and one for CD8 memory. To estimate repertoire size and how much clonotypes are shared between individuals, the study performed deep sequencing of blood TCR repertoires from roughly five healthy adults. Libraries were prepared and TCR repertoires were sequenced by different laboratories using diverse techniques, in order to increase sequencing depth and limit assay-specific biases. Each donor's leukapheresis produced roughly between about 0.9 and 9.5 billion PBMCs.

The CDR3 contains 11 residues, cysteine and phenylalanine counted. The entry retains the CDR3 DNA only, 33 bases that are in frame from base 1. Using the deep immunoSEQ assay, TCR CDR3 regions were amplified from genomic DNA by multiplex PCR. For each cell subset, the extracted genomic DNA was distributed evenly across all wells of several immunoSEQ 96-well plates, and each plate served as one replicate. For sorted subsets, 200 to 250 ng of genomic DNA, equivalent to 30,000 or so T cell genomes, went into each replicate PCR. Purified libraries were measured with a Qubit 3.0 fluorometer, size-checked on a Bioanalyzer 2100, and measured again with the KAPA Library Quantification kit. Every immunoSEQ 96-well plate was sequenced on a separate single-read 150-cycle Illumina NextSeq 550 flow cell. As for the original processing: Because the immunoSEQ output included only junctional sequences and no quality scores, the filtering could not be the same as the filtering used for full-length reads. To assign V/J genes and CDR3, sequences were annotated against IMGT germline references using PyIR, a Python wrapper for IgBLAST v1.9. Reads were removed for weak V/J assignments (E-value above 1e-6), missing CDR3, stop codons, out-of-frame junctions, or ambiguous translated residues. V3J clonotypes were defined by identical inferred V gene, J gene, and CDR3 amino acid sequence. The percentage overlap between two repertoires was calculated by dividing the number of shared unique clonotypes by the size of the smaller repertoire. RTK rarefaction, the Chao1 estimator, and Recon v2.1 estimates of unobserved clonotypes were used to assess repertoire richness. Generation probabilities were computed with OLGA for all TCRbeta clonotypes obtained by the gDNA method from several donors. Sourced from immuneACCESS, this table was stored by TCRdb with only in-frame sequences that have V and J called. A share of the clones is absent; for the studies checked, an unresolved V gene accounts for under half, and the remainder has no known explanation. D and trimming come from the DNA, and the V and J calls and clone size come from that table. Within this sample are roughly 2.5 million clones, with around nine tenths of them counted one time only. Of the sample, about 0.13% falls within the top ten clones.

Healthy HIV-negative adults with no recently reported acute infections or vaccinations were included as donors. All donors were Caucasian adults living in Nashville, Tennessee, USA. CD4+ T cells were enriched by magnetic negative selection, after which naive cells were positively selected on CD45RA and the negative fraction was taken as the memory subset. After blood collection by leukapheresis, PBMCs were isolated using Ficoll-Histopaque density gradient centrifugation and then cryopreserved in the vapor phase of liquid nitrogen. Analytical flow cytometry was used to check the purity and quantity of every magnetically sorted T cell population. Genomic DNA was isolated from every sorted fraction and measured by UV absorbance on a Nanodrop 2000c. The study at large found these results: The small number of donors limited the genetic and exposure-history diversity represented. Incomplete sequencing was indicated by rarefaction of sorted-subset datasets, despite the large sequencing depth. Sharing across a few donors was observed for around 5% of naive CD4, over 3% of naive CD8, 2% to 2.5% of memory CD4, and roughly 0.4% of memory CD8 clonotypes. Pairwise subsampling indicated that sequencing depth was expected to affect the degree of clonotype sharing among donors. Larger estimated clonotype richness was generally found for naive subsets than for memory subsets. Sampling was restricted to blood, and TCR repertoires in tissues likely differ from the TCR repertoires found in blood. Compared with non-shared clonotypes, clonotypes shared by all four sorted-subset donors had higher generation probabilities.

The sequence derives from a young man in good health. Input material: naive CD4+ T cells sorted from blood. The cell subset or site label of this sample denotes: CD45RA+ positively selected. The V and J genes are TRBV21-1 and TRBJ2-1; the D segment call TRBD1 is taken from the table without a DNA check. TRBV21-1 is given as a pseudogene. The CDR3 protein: CASRTGNEQFF. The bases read TGTGCCAGCAGGACAGGGAATGAGCAGTTCTTC.